The 28 T cell receptor beta chains below all came from one sample that was sequenced in a study of T cell changes during pregnancy in multiple sclerosis. The protocol was immunoSEQ multiplex PCR, while the TCRdb copy is restricted to in-frame clones and leaves out a portion. The data show 75,000 to 95,000 clones, around 90% seen once. Sequencing was performed on peripheral blood, taken in the first trimester of pregnancy. The origin of the receptors is a female donor in good health, enrolled as a control in a pregnancy study.

The rearrangement links TRBV7-6 to TRBJ1-2; possibly TRBD1 for D (6 bases). CDR3 size: 14 residues. CDR1 SGHVS and CDR2 FNYEAQ come from the germline V gene. Between the trimmed V and J ends, which lost 5 bases and 8 bases, there was a span of 18 bases. CDR3 bases: TGTGCCAGCAGCCTTGGACGGGACATCGGGGGCTACACCTTC. Translation: CASSLGRDIGGYTF.

This clone was counted between two and nine times. V gene TRBV5-1 combines with J gene TRBJ1-6; 8 positions match TRBD1. The V gene's germline CDR1 is SGHRS and CDR2 YFSETQ. The J segment lost 10 bases and the V segment lost 6 bases, leaving 12 bases of the junction unmatched. The CDR3 consists of 15 residues. The CDR3 sequence: CASTTRGQGGSPLHF. The CDR3 bases are TGCGCCAGCACAACCCGAGGACAGGGTGGATCACCCCTCCACTTT.

V gene TRBV19 combines with J gene TRBJ1-5; no reliable D call. The germline gives CDR1 LNHDA, CDR2 SQIVND (reference sequence). Between the trimmed V and J ends, which lost 4 bases and 6 bases, there was a span of 7 bases. This CDR3 comprises 12 residues. The CDR3 protein is CASSTGGQPQHF. DNA of the CDR3: TGTGCCAGTAGTACAGGAGGTCAGCCCCAGCATTTT. The full variable domain, rest sourced from reference TRBV19 and TRBJ1-5, is DGGITQSPKYLFRKEGQNVTLSCEQNLNHDAMYWYRQDPGQGLRLIYYSQIVNDFQKGDIAEGYSVSREKKESFPLTVTSAQKNPTAFYLCASSTGGQPQHFGDGTRLSIL.

J is TRBJ2-4 and V is TRBV19; 7 positions match TRBD1. The CDR3 runs 14 residues. Germline V gene data show CDR1 as LNHDA and CDR2 as SQIVND (reference sequence). With V trimmed by 4 bases and J by 11 bases, 11 bases remained unmatched. CDR3 DNA sequence: TGTGCCAGTAGTACCCGGACAGAAGGGGGCCTTCAGTACTTC. This translates into CASSTRTEGGLQYF.

The rearrangement joins TRBV7-7 to TRBJ2-5; 10 bases are shared with TRBD1. The V gene's germline CDR1 is SSHAT and CDR2 FNYEAQ (reference sequence). V shed 5 bases and J 0 bases; nucleotides not matched to a gene: 12. The CDR3 contains 18 residues. The CDR3 here is CASSPGGWGQGHQETQYF. Here the CDR3 DNA reads TGTGCCAGCAGCCCAGGGGGCTGGGGACAGGGGCACCAAGAGACCCAGTACTTC.

The CDR3 DNA reads TGCGCCAGCAGCCTAGCGGGATCAAATCACAATGAGCAGTTCTTC. Amino acid sequence: CASSLAGSNHNEQFF. V usage is TRBV4-1 and J usage is TRBJ2-1, with 8 bases aligning to TRBD2. V lost 4 bases and J lost 5; bases outside the gene matches: 7. The CDR3 runs 15 residues. Germline V gene lookup returns CDR1 MGHRA and CDR2 YSYEKL.

The chain combines TRBV25-1 with TRBJ1-1; the D gene is possibly TRBD1 (6 bases). This CDR3 region has 16 residues. Trimming cost V 1 base and J 1 base, with 13 bases left between them. Germline V gene sequence: CDR1 MGHDK, CDR2 SYGVNS. CDR3 in DNA: TGTGCCAGCAGTGAATTTACTGGGACACCGAACACTGAAGCTTTCTTT. This sequence encodes CASSEFTGTPNTEAFF. Combining the CDR3 with reference TRBV25-1 and TRBJ1-1 gives the whole variable domain EADIYQTPRYLVIGTGKKITLECSQTMGHDKMYWYQQDPGMELHLIHYSYGVNSTEKGDLSSESTVSRIRTEHFPLTLESARPSHTSQYLCASSEFTGTPNTEAFFGQGTRLTVV.

The chain has TRBV28 and TRBJ2-7, with D possibly TRBD1 on 6 matching bases. The V and J ends lost 3 bases and 4 bases respectively, with 16 bases between them. Germline-derived CDR1 and CDR2 are MDHEN and SYDVKM. The CDR3 is 15 residues long. As DNA, the CDR3 is TGTGCCAGCAGTTTCCACAGGGTCGTTAGGTACGAGCAGTACTTC. This gives the protein CASSFHRVVRYEQYF.

V is TRBV5-1 and J is TRBJ1-6; TRBD1 matches 9 bases. CDR1 SGHRS and CDR2 YFSETQ come from the germline V gene. V lost 5 bases and J lost 7; bases outside the gene matches: 7. CDR3 length: 15 amino acids. CDR3 residues: CASRAGTGPNSPLHF. The CDR3 bases are TGCGCCAGCAGAGCCGGGACAGGGCCAAATTCACCCCTCCACTTT.

This clone occurred a few times. The V call is TRBV11-2, the J call TRBJ1-4; TRBD1 matches 11 bases. The V gene end was trimmed by 4 bases and the J gene end by 14 bases; junction bases not matched to a gene: 9. The CDR3 is made up of 14 amino acids. Germline lookup yields CDR1 SGHAT and CDR2 FQNNGV. The DNA for the CDR3 is TGTGCCAGCAGCTGGGGGACAGGGGGGACTCTCCTGTTTTTT. It is translated as CASSWGTGGTLLFF.

The genes are TRBV6-5 and TRBJ1-6, with TRBD1 as a possible D gene (5 bases). The V end was cut by 2 bases, the J end by 7 bases, with 15 bases between. The CDR3 spans 16 residues. Per the germline V gene, CDR1 is MNHEY and CDR2 is SVGAGI. The CDR3 DNA follows: TGTGCCAGCAGTTACGGCGCAGGGCTTATCAATTCACCCCTCCACTTT. This gives the protein CASSYGAGLINSPLHF.

The chain has TRBV2 and TRBJ1-3; unclear D gene. This CDR3 contains 12 residues. From germline, CDR1 is SNHLY and CDR2 FYNNEI. V was trimmed by 7 bases and J by 0 bases, leaving 4 bases between them. The CDR3 nucleotides are TGTGCCAGCACGGTCTCTGGAAACACCATATATTTT. Translated, it gives CASTVSGNTIYF. Variable domain in full (rest from reference TRBV2 and TRBJ1-3): EPEVTQTPSHQVTQMGQEVILRCVPISNHLYFYWYRQILGQKVEFLVSFYNNEISEKSEIFDDQFSVERPDGSNFTLKIRSTKLEDSAMYFCASTVSGNTIYFGEGSWLTVV.

V gene TRBV6-4 combines with J gene TRBJ2-2; D not resolved. Germline V gives CDR1 MRHNA, CDR2 SNTAGT. The CDR3 runs 13 residues. V was cut by 4 bases and J by 1 base, with 4 bases left in between. The CDR3 DNA sequence: TGTGCCAGCAGTGTCAAGAACACCGGGGAGCTGTTTTTT. This codes for CASSVKNTGELFF.

This clone was recorded a few times. V is TRBV7-8 and J is TRBJ2-1; 8 bases map to TRBD1. Germline lookup yields CDR1 SGHVS and CDR2 FQNEAQ. Trimming at V came to 7 bases and at J to 8 bases, leaving 7 bases not matched to a gene. The CDR3 totals 13 residues. The CDR3 is CASTQDRVYEQFF. In DNA form, the CDR3 reads TGTGCCAGCACCCAGGACAGGGTCTATGAGCAGTTCTTC.

This clone appeared once. V usage is TRBV7-2 and J usage is TRBJ1-6; no clear D. This CDR3 region has 13 residues. Germline CDR1 is SGHTA and CDR2 is FQGNSA. Trimming took 3 bases from V and 7 from J, leaving 7 bases between them. The CDR3 sequence is CASSLRENSPLHF. Written as DNA, the CDR3 is TGTGCCAGCAGCTTGCGGGAGAATTCACCCCTCCACTTT.

This chain connects TRBV27 to TRBJ2-5; perhaps TRBD1 as D (5 bases). Per germline, CDR1 MNHEY and CDR2 SMNVEV (reference sequence). The CDR3 contains 11 residues. Trimming cost V 2 bases and J 7 bases, with 5 bases left between them. In nucleotides, the CDR3 is TGTGCCAGCAGTTTAAGGGGGACCCAGTACTTC. Encoded protein: CASSLRGTQYF.

The CDR3 protein is CASSPGQGTGELFF. CDR3 DNA sequence: TGTGCCAGCTCACCAGGACAGGGCACCGGGGAGCTGTTTTTT. The rearrangement links TRBV18 to TRBJ2-2; TRBD1 aligns across 8 bases. The junction had 0 bases not matched to a gene; V was cut back by 2 bases and J by 4 bases. The CDR3 is made up of 14 amino acids. CDR1 KGHSH and CDR2 LQKENI come from the germline V gene.

The rearrangement joins TRBV7-9 to TRBJ1-2; no firm D call. The CDR3 runs to 12 residues. Germline V gives CDR1 SEHNR, CDR2 FQNEAQ (reference sequence). Trimming took 10 bases from V and 2 from J, leaving 11 bases between them. This CDR3 reads CATRTGNYGYTF. The CDR3 DNA reads TGTGCCACCCGGACGGGGAACTATGGCTACACCTTC.

The CDR3: CASSPPAGQNTEAFF. The CDR3, as DNA: TGTGCCAGCTCACCACCGGCTGGACAGAACACTGAAGCTTTCTTT. The V call is TRBV18, the J call TRBJ1-1; D might be TRBD1 (5 bases). Trimming took off 0 bases at V and 1 base at J, with 9 bases between the two ends. Per germline, CDR1 KGHSH and CDR2 LQKENI. This CDR3 contains 15 residues.

The chain carries TRBV19 and TRBJ1-2; 10 bases are a match to TRBD1. This CDR3 region has 15 residues. Losses at the gene ends were 6 bases for V and 7 bases for J; bases not matched to a gene: 11. Germline values: CDR1 LNHDA, CDR2 SQIVND (reference sequence). For the CDR3, the DNA is TGTGCCAGTAGATTTGGGACAGGGGACGCGGGTGGCTACACCTTC. This gives the protein CASRFGTGDAGGYTF.

The rearrangement uses TRBV30 and TRBJ2-7; tentatively, D is TRBD1 (6 bases). CDR3 length: 16 residues. Trimming removed 0 bases at V and 4 bases at J, with 19 bases between. Germline lookup yields CDR1 GTSNPN and CDR2 SVGIG (reference sequence). In nucleotides, the CDR3 is TGTGCCTGGAGTGTATGGGGCAGGGGATCTTCGTACGAGCAGTACTTC. Residues: CAWSVWGRGSSYEQYF.

The CDR3 coding sequence is TGTGCCAGCAGCTCACGGGTCCGCAATCAGCCCCAGCATTTT. Translated: CASSSRVRNQPQHF. The chain couples TRBV5-8 to TRBJ1-5, with D uncertain. Germline CDR1 and CDR2: SGHTS and YDEGEE. V dropped 3 bases and J dropped 2 bases, with 9 bases sitting between them. This CDR3 contains 14 residues. Complete variable domain (other parts from reference TRBV5-8 and TRBJ1-5): EAGVTQSPTHLIKTRGQQATLRCSPISGHTSVYWYQQALGLGLQFLLWYDEGEERNRGNFPPRFSGRQFPNYSSELNVNALELEDSALYLCASSSRVRNQPQHFGDGTRLSIL.

For the CDR3, the DNA is TGTGCCAGCTCACCCTTGGGACTAGCGGGGTCCTACAATGAGCAGTTCTTC. Translating it yields CASSPLGLAGSYNEQFF. The chain couples TRBV18 to TRBJ2-1, with 13 bases matching TRBD2. This CDR3 is built from 17 residues. Per the germline V gene, CDR1 is KGHSH and CDR2 is LQKENI. Losses at the gene ends were 3 bases for V and 1 base for J; bases not matched to a gene: 3.

The rearrangement uses TRBV9 and TRBJ2-7; TRBD2 aligns across 16 bases. The length of the CDR3 is 17 residues. V dropped 3 bases and J dropped 5; count of bases not matched to a gene: 8. CDR1 SGDLS and CDR2 YYNGEE come from the germline V gene. CDR3 nucleotides: TGTGCCAGCAGCGCTCCGGGACTAGCGGGAGGGATCCACGAGCAGTACTTC. Translated, it gives CASSAPGLAGGIHEQYF.

The J gene is TRBJ1-1, the V gene TRBV9; TRBD1 matches at 7 bases. The CDR3 has 15 amino acids. Germline assignment: CDR1 SGDLS and CDR2 YYNGEE. V lost 4 bases, J lost 4 bases, and 10 bases stayed unmatched. CDR3 sequence (DNA): TGTGCCAGCAGCATAGTGACAGGGCGAGCCACTGAAGCTTTCTTT. The encoded protein is CASSIVTGRATEAFF.

This chain links TRBV28 with TRBJ1-1, with D possibly matching TRBD1 (5 bases). This CDR3 contains 15 residues. V was pared by 8 bases and J by 0 bases, with 16 bases between. The germline CDR1 and CDR2 sequences are MDHEN and SYDVKM. CDR3 region: CASPPGGLVNTEAFF. CDR3 coding DNA: TGTGCCAGCCCCCCGGGGGGTCTAGTGAACACTGAAGCTTTCTTT.

The genes are TRBV5-1 and TRBJ2-1; D perhaps matches TRBD2 (5 bases). Trimming took 0 bases from V and 6 from J, leaving 13 bases between them. CDR1 is SGHRS and CDR2 is YFSETQ in the germline V gene. The CDR3 sequence is 15 residues long. The DNA of the CDR3 is TGCGCCAGCAGCTTGGCTCACCCCCGGGGCAATGAGCAGTTCTTC. Encoded protein: CASSLAHPRGNEQFF. The full variable domain, in which reference TRBV5-1 and TRBJ2-1 provide the parts outside the CDR3, is KAGVTQTPRYLIKTRGQQVTLSCSPISGHRSVSWYQQTPGQGLQFLFEYFSETQRNKGNFPGRFSGRQFSNSRSEMNVSTLELGDSALYLCASSLAHPRGNEQFFGPGTRLTVL.

The chain joins TRBV4-3 to TRBJ1-1; D possibly corresponds to TRBD1 (6 bases). Germline V gene lookup returns CDR1 LGHNA and CDR2 YSLEER. The CDR3 is 16 residues long. The V end lost 1 base, the J end lost 2 bases, and 14 bases lay between the germline ends. The CDR3 region is CASSQGGGRGNTEAFF. The CDR3, as DNA: TGCGCCAGCAGCCAAGGGGGGGGCAGGGGAAACACTGAAGCTTTCTTT.